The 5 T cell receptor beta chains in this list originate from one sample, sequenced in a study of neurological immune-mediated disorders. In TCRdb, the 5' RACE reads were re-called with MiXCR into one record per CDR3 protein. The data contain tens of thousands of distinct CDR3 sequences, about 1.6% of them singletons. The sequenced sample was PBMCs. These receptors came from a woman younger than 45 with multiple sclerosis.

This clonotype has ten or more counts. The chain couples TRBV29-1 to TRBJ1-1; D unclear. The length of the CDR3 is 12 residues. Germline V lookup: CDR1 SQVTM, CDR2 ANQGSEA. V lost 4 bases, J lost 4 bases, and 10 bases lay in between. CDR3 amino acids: CSVGHSPTEAFF. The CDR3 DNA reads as TGCAGCGTTGGTCACAGTCCCACTGAAGCTTTCTTT.

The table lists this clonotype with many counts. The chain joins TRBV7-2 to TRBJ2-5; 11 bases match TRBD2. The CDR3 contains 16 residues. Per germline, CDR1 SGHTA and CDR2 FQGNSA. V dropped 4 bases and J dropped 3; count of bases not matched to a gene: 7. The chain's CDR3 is CASSSNLAGGEETQYF. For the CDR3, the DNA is TGTGCCAGCAGCTCAAATCTAGCGGGGGGAGAAGAGACCCAGTACTTC.

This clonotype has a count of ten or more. The CDR3 DNA reads as TGCGCCAGTAAGGAGGGGGCCTCCTACGAGCAGTACTTC. It codes for CASKEGASYEQYF. The chain is built from TRBV5-1 and TRBJ2-7; possible D gene TRBD1, 7 bases. This CDR3 contains 13 residues. Germline V gives CDR1 SGHRS, CDR2 YFSETQ. The ends were cut back, 8 bases at V and 0 bases at J, with 12 bases in the middle.

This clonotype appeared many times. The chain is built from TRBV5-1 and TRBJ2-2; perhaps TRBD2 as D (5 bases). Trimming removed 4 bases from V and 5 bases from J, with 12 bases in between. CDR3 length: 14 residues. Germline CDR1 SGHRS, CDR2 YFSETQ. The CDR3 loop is CASSARTGTGELFF. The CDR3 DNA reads TGCGCCAGCAGCGCCAGGACGGGGACCGGGGAGCTGTTTTTT. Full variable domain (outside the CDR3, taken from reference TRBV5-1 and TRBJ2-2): KAGVTQTPRYLIKTRGQQVTLSCSPISGHRSVSWYQQTPGQGLQFLFEYFSETQRNKGNFPGRFSGRQFSNSRSEMNVSTLELGDSALYLCASSARTGTGELFFGEGSRLTVL.

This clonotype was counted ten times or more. DNA for the CDR3: TGTGCCAGCAGTCCGACAGAGGGCCTTTATGGCTACACCTTC. Translating it yields CASSPTEGLYGYTF. V and J are TRBV12-3 or TRBV12-4 and TRBJ1-2, with D possibly matching TRBD1 (5 bases). V gave up 5 bases and J gave up 5 bases, with 15 bases separating them. This CDR3 region has 14 residues.